This entry features one TCR beta chain sequence. Measured with immunoSEQ multiplex PCR; TCRdb has only the in-frame clones, and not every one. The table records 95,000 to 100,000 clones, less than 90% of them present only once. This record belongs to a study of T cell responses to AZD1222 COVID-19 vaccine. The V end lost 4 bases, the J end lost 0 bases, and 7 bases lay between the germline ends. The CDR3 has 13 amino acids. Germline V gene lookup returns CDR1 MNHEY and CDR2 SVGAGI. V and J are TRBV6-5 and TRBJ2-7; D might be TRBD1 (6 bases). This sample comprised peripheral blood, obtained on day 0 of AZD1222 vaccination. This receptor was taken from an adult in good health. CDR3: CASSLQGSYEQYF. DNA of the CDR3: TGTGCCAGCAGTTTACAGGGCTCCTACGAGCAGTACTTC.